The sequence of this TCR beta chain was determined in a study of T cell changes during pregnancy in multiple sclerosis. The repertoire was sequenced with immunoSEQ multiplex PCR; TCRdb's copy has only in-frame clones and lacks some. This sample has 90,000 to 150,000 clones, with approximately 94% found just once. This receptor was identified in a female donor with multiple sclerosis, enrolled in a pregnancy study. The sample consisted of peripheral blood, taken before pregnancy.

Written as DNA, the CDR3 is TGTGCCAGCAGCCAAGATGCGGGTCCGAGTGAGCAGTTCTTC. Amino acid sequence: CASSQDAGPSEQFF. The chain employs TRBV4-2 and TRBJ2-1; D perhaps matches TRBD2 (5 bases). The V end was cut by 0 bases, the J end by 9 bases, with 12 bases between. This CDR3 contains 14 residues. The germline CDR1 and CDR2 sequences are LGHNA and YNFKEQ.